A selection of T cell receptor beta chains follows, all from one sample in a study of blood T cell repertoires in COVID-19. TCRdb's table, derived via immunoSEQ multiplex PCR, lists solely in-frame clones and lacks some. In the table there are around 220,000 clones, roughly nine tenths of which are singletons. The sample was PBMCs or T cells enriched from blood (not recorded which). Source of these receptors: a young woman with acute COVID-19. Each CDR3 is given with its conserved first and last residue. The D gene is left open where the match is weak. Not every row has a clone size; where given, it reads once, few, many or a size class.

CDR3 protein: CASSSGTSGVGSYNEQFF; clone size: -; J gene: TRBJ2-1; CDR3 length: 18; V gene: TRBV5-4; D gene: TRBD2
CDR3 protein: CASSLGGSGSYNEQFF; clone size: -; J gene: TRBJ2-1; CDR3 length: 16; V gene: TRBV5-4; D gene: TRBD2
CDR3 protein: CASIFASEAFF; clone size: -; J gene: TRBJ1-1; CDR3 length: 11; V gene: TRBV28; D gene: -
CDR3 protein: CASRSDRVNNEQYF; clone size: -; J gene: TRBJ2-7; CDR3 length: 14; V gene: TRBV28; D gene: TRBD1
CDR3 protein: CASSPGQGNYGYTF; clone size: -; J gene: TRBJ1-2; CDR3 length: 14; V gene: TRBV11-2; D gene: TRBD1
CDR3 protein: CASSQESGVLTDTQYF; clone size: -; J gene: TRBJ2-3; CDR3 length: 16; V gene: TRBV3-1/TRBV3-2; D gene: TRBD2
CDR3 protein: CASRADRGRWQETQYF; clone size: few; J gene: TRBJ2-5; CDR3 length: 16; V gene: TRBV2; D gene: TRBD1
CDR3 protein: CSASRGGSQPQHF; clone size: -; J gene: TRBJ1-5; CDR3 length: 13; V gene: TRBV20-1; D gene: -
CDR3 protein: CASSSDPGQGGEQYF; clone size: -; J gene: TRBJ2-7; CDR3 length: 15; V gene: TRBV4-1; D gene: -
CDR3 protein: CSVRGLAGASTRHNEQFF; clone size: once; J gene: TRBJ2-1; CDR3 length: 18; V gene: TRBV29-1; D gene: TRBD2
CDR3 protein: CASSSRPGGQETQYF; clone size: -; J gene: TRBJ2-5; CDR3 length: 15; V gene: TRBV5-5; D gene: -
CDR3 protein: CASSFRGSGANVLTF; clone size: -; J gene: TRBJ2-6; CDR3 length: 15; V gene: TRBV5-6; D gene: -
CDR3 protein: CASSLDLAGAYNEQFF; clone size: -; J gene: TRBJ2-1; CDR3 length: 16; V gene: TRBV7-2; D gene: TRBD2
CDR3 protein: CASSLTGPNTGELFF; clone size: -; J gene: TRBJ2-2; CDR3 length: 15; V gene: TRBV5-6; D gene: -
CDR3 protein: CASSPLNSPLHF; clone size: -; J gene: TRBJ1-6; CDR3 length: 12; V gene: TRBV7-2; D gene: -
CDR3 protein: CASSQSRGGALETQYF; clone size: -; J gene: TRBJ2-5; CDR3 length: 16; V gene: TRBV23-1; D gene: TRBD2
CDR3 protein: CASSQGGGVSLTDEQFF; clone size: -; J gene: TRBJ2-1; CDR3 length: 17; V gene: TRBV4-3; D gene: TRBD2
CDR3 protein: CASSPRLASNSYEQYF; clone size: once; J gene: TRBJ2-7; CDR3 length: 16; V gene: TRBV28; D gene: TRBD2
CDR3 protein: CASQTGSGNTIYF; clone size: -; J gene: TRBJ1-3; CDR3 length: 13; V gene: TRBV10-3; D gene: -
CDR3 protein: CASSKDGTKSYEQYF; clone size: -; J gene: TRBJ2-7; CDR3 length: 15; V gene: TRBV27; D gene: -
CDR3 protein: CASSDTPGTVTNYGYTF; clone size: -; J gene: TRBJ1-2; CDR3 length: 17; V gene: TRBV2; D gene: TRBD1
CDR3 protein: CASSGASGVQTEAFF; clone size: -; J gene: TRBJ1-1; CDR3 length: 15; V gene: TRBV5-1; D gene: -
CDR3 protein: CASSDGHLSNQPQHF; clone size: few; J gene: TRBJ1-5; CDR3 length: 15; V gene: TRBV7-9; D gene: -
CDR3 protein: CASSVAGLGQPQHF; clone size: -; J gene: TRBJ1-5; CDR3 length: 14; V gene: TRBV9; D gene: -
CDR3 protein: CASSYSNTIFGYTF; clone size: -; J gene: TRBJ1-2; CDR3 length: 14; V gene: TRBV6-5; D gene: -
CDR3 protein: CASSQQGKSPLHF; clone size: -; J gene: TRBJ1-6; CDR3 length: 13; V gene: TRBV6-5; D gene: TRBD1
CDR3 protein: CASSRGTGDYNEQFF; clone size: -; J gene: TRBJ2-1; CDR3 length: 15; V gene: TRBV5-4; D gene: TRBD1
CDR3 protein: CASRGASGDTNEQFF; clone size: -; J gene: TRBJ2-1; CDR3 length: 15; V gene: TRBV6-4; D gene: TRBD2
CDR3 protein: CASSQANLAGGGNEQFF; clone size: -; J gene: TRBJ2-1; CDR3 length: 17; V gene: TRBV4-1; D gene: TRBD2
CDR3 protein: CASSLQGVTDTQYF; clone size: -; J gene: TRBJ2-3; CDR3 length: 14; V gene: TRBV5-4; D gene: TRBD1
CDR3 protein: CASSQGGGEQFF; clone size: -; J gene: TRBJ2-1; CDR3 length: 12; V gene: TRBV13; D gene: -
CDR3 protein: CASSEFGAARETQYF; clone size: -; J gene: TRBJ2-5; CDR3 length: 15; V gene: TRBV2; D gene: -
CDR3 protein: CASSLYRGGGELFF; clone size: -; J gene: TRBJ2-2; CDR3 length: 14; V gene: TRBV28; D gene: -
CDR3 protein: CASSIGLSGYNGYTF; clone size: -; J gene: TRBJ1-2; CDR3 length: 15; V gene: TRBV19; D gene: -
CDR3 protein: CSSSGGNIQYF; clone size: once; J gene: TRBJ2-4; CDR3 length: 11; V gene: TRBV12-3/TRBV12-4; D gene: -
CDR3 protein: CASRWGDRGRNSPLHF; clone size: -; J gene: TRBJ1-6; CDR3 length: 16; V gene: TRBV19; D gene: TRBD1
CDR3 protein: CASSLYSSRDSDAAFF; clone size: -; J gene: TRBJ1-1; CDR3 length: 16; V gene: TRBV7-9; D gene: TRBD1
CDR3 protein: CASRNTMYEQFF; clone size: -; J gene: TRBJ2-1; CDR3 length: 12; V gene: TRBV9; D gene: -
CDR3 protein: CASSYDRGRSPLHF; clone size: -; J gene: TRBJ1-6; CDR3 length: 14; V gene: TRBV19; D gene: TRBD1
CDR3 protein: CASSLGRTGFPHEQYF; clone size: -; J gene: TRBJ2-7; CDR3 length: 16; V gene: TRBV28; D gene: TRBD1
CDR3 protein: CASSETGPHEQYF; clone size: -; J gene: TRBJ2-7; CDR3 length: 13; V gene: TRBV18; D gene: -
CDR3 protein: CAWRRLTPGQGTVNTEAFF; clone size: -; J gene: TRBJ1-1; CDR3 length: 19; V gene: TRBV30; D gene: TRBD1
CDR3 protein: CASISLPDTEAFF; clone size: -; J gene: TRBJ1-1; CDR3 length: 13; V gene: TRBV19; D gene: -
CDR3 protein: CASSQDRVGKNTGELFF; clone size: -; J gene: TRBJ2-2; CDR3 length: 17; V gene: TRBV11-2; D gene: TRBD1
CDR3 protein: CASSLEGSGGPGDTQYF; clone size: -; J gene: TRBJ2-3; CDR3 length: 17; V gene: TRBV5-1; D gene: TRBD2
CDR3 protein: CASSPTVPGNTIYF; clone size: -; J gene: TRBJ1-3; CDR3 length: 14; V gene: TRBV3-1/TRBV3-2; D gene: -
CDR3 protein: CASSVVSGQRGQPQHF; clone size: -; J gene: TRBJ1-5; CDR3 length: 16; V gene: TRBV2; D gene: TRBD1
CDR3 protein: CASSHPTSGRTYNEQFF; clone size: -; J gene: TRBJ2-1; CDR3 length: 17; V gene: TRBV28; D gene: TRBD2
CDR3 protein: CASSRTGTGIPNSNQPQHF; clone size: -; J gene: TRBJ1-5; CDR3 length: 19; V gene: TRBV23-1; D gene: TRBD1
CDR3 protein: CASRPRPTAPSTDTQYF; clone size: once; J gene: TRBJ2-3; CDR3 length: 17; V gene: TRBV27; D gene: -
CDR3 protein: CASGSLQMNTEAFF; clone size: -; J gene: TRBJ1-1; CDR3 length: 14; V gene: TRBV12-5; D gene: -